The present entry profiles one T cell receptor (beta chain) with its context. This sample is part of a study of blood T cell repertoires in COVID-19. Study-level background: Some COVID-19 samples were acute and others convalescent; all came from the United States, Italy and Spain. Sources were T cells, B-cell-depleted T cells, or PBMCs; the material itself was cDNA or gDNA.

Looked up from germline, CDR1 is SGHNT and CDR2 is YYREEE (reference sequence). This CDR3 has 15 amino acids. V was pared by 6 bases and J by 2 bases, with 10 bases of the junction left unmatched. Participants, about 18 to 100 years old, spanned about 26 US areas. It was within 2 weeks before study entry that exposed participants met a COVID-19 case. TCRdb keeps only in-frame clones here, not all; method: immunoSEQ multiplex PCR. The data contain around 320,000 clones, more than 90% of them singletons. This receptor was obtained from a woman under 40 who had been exposed to COVID-19. The chain couples TRBV5-4 to TRBJ2-5, with 7 bases that match TRBD2. Source material: PBMCs or T cells enriched from blood (not recorded which). The CDR3 loop is CASNRKSGAQETQYF. CDR3 nucleotide sequence: TGTGCCAGCAACCGCAAGAGCGGGGCGCAAGAGACCCAGTACTTC.